Below are 17 T cell receptor beta chains sequenced from a single sample in a study of CXCR3-negative and CXCR3-positive naive CD8 T cells. Study-wide findings and caveats: TRB CDR3s of CXCR3-positive naive cells were more hydrophobic than those of CXCR3-negative naive cells.

Via 5' RACE with UMI labels, TRB cDNA libraries were prepared. TCRdb re-called the 5' RACE reads and catalogs CDR3 proteins one per entry, DNA excluded. Its table records some 130,000 distinct CDR3 sequences. Their antigen targets remain unknown. The sample was naive CXCR3+ CD8+ T cells from blood. Subset here: CD45RO-CCR7+CD27+CD95- naive CD8+ T cells expressing CXCR3 (TNR3+). Receptors were obtained from a human donor in good health. Some clones in this sample may be carry-over from other donors' samples.

The V call is TRBV29-1, the J call TRBJ2-1; the TCRdb D gene call, TRBD2, has no DNA to confirm it. The CDR3 consists of 13 residues. CDR1 and CDR2 (germline): SQVTM, ANQGSEA. The CDR3 is CSVDGTSLFHPFF.

CDR3: CASSPRRSGSYEQYF. V usage is TRBV4-1 and J usage is TRBJ2-7; the TRBD2 assignment by TCRdb is unverifiable without DNA. There are 15 residues in the CDR3. Germline CDR1 and CDR2: MGHRA and YSYEKL.

The chain joins TRBV9 to TRBJ2-1; the D call of TRBD2 rests on TCRdb alone, since no DNA is present to check it. This CDR3 has 18 amino acids. From germline, CDR1 is SGDLS and CDR2 YYNGEE. This chain's CDR3 is CASSVSASGGSWDNEQFF.

J is TRBJ1-2 and V is TRBV12-3 or TRBV12-4. The CDR3 consists of 14 residues. The CDR3 reads CASSFSARREGYTF.

The CDR3 region is CASSAGTSLNEQFF. This sequence joins TRBV5-5 and TRBJ2-1; TCRdb gives TRBD2 as the D gene, but with no DNA this cannot be confirmed. The CDR3 consists of 14 residues. Germline CDR1 SGHKS, CDR2 YYEKEE (reference sequence).

The chain is built from TRBV29-1 and TRBJ2-5; the TCRdb D gene call, TRBD1, has no DNA to confirm it. Germline CDR1 SQVTM, CDR2 ANQGSEA. The CDR3 runs 15 residues. The chain's CDR3 is CSVELLRGGKETQYF.

V and J are TRBV6-5 and TRBJ2-7. The CDR3 covers 12 residues. CDR1 is MNHEY, CDR2 SVGAGI, per germline. CDR3 sequence: CASGMSGYEQYF.

V usage is TRBV5-1 and J usage is TRBJ2-7; TCRdb names TRBD2, which stays unverified in the absence of DNA. The CDR3 is 14 residues long. Germline V gene sequence: CDR1 SGHRS, CDR2 YFSETQ. CDR3 loop: CASSQTSGVDEQYF.

The chain uses TRBV4-3 and TRBJ2-6; TCRdb names TRBD1, which stays unverified in the absence of DNA. Per germline, CDR1 LGHNA and CDR2 YSLEER. CDR3 length: 17 residues. CDR3 in amino acids: CASSQTGEGSGANVLTF.

The chain links TRBV7-6 to TRBJ2-2; no DNA is available, so the TRBD1 call from TCRdb remains unchecked. The CDR3 covers 15 residues. Germline-derived CDR1 and CDR2 are SGHVS and FNYEAQ. CDR3 sequence: CASSDRQGWTGELFF.

This sequence joins TRBV7-9 and TRBJ2-1; TCRdb indicates TRBD2, and absent DNA this call remains unverified. CDR3 length: 16 amino acids. In germline, CDR1 is SEHNR, CDR2 FQNEAQ (reference sequence). CDR3 loop: CASSLAERLAGVEQFF.

V gene TRBV6-2 or TRBV6-3 combines with J gene TRBJ1-6; the TCRdb call, TRBD1, lacks DNA for checking. The CDR3 runs 19 residues. The germline V gene encodes CDR1 MNHEY and CDR2 SVGEGT. The CDR3 here is CASSYFSHLGQFYNSPLHF.

The CDR3 is CAGSDRDGRLRETQYF. The rearrangement uses TRBV7-9 and TRBJ2-5; the D call from TCRdb, TRBD1, cannot be confirmed without DNA. CDR3 size: 16 residues. CDR1 is SEHNR and CDR2 is FQNEAQ in the germline V gene (reference sequence).

This chain uses TRBV20-1 with TRBJ1-5. This CDR3 has 14 residues. Germline CDR1 is DFQATT and CDR2 is SNEGSKA (reference sequence). The CDR3 sequence is CSARDRGSGQPQHF.

The chain's CDR3 is CSVVESPGEAFF. This chain connects TRBV29-1 to TRBJ1-1. This CDR3 is 12 amino acids long. From germline, CDR1 is SQVTM and CDR2 ANQGSEA.

The chain recombines TRBV29-1 with TRBJ2-7; lacking DNA, the TRBD2 call made by TCRdb goes unchecked. CDR1 is SQVTM, CDR2 ANQGSEA, per germline. The CDR3 is 15 amino acids. Here the CDR3 reads CSVEDQERESYEQYF.

The chain couples TRBV6-4 to TRBJ2-6; the TCRdb call, TRBD1, lacks DNA for checking. Germline lookup yields CDR1 MRHNA and CDR2 SNTAGT. The CDR3 is made up of 14 amino acids. This CDR3 reads CASSPGTGANVLTF.